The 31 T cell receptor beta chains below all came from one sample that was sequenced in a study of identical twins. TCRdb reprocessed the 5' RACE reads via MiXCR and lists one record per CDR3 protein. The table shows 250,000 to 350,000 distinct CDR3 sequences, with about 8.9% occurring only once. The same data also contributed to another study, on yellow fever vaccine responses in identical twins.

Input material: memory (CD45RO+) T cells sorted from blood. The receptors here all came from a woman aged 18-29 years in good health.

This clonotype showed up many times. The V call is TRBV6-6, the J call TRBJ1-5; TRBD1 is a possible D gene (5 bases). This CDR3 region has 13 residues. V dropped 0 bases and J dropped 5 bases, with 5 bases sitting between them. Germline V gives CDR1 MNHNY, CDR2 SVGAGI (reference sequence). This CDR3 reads CASSYSRDQPQHF. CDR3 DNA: TGTGCCAGCAGTTACTCCAGGGATCAGCCCCAGCATTTT.

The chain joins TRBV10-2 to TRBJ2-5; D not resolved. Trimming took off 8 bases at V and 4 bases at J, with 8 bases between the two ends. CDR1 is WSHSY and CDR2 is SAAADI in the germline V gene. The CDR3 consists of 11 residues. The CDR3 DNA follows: TGCGCCAGCGCCGAAGCAGAGACCCAGTACTTC. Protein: CASAEAETQYF.

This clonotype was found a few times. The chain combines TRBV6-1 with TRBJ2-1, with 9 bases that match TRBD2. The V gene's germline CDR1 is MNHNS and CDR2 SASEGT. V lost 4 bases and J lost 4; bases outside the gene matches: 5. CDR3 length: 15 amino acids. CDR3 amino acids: CASSVAGGRYNEQFF. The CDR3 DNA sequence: TGTGCCAGCAGTGTCGCGGGGGGGCGGTACAATGAGCAGTTCTTC.

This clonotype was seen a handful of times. CDR3 sequence reads: CASSLSLVGDRRGRQFF. CDR3 DNA: TGTGCCAGCAGCTTAAGCTTAGTGGGAGACAGGCGGGGGCGACAGTTCTTC. The rearrangement links TRBV7-9 to TRBJ2-1; a possible D gene is TRBD2 (7 bases). The CDR3 runs to 17 residues. Germline-derived CDR1 and CDR2 are SEHNR and FQNEAQ (reference sequence). V lost 2 bases to trimming and J lost 13 bases, with 27 bases between them.

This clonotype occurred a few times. CDR3: CASSPRLAGPEQNNEQFF. The CDR3, as DNA: TGTGCCAGCTCACCGCGACTAGCGGGACCGGAACAAAACAATGAGCAGTTCTTC. The chain has TRBV18 and TRBJ2-1, with 11 bases identical to TRBD2. J gave up 5 bases and V 3 bases, and 12 bases lay outside the gene matches. Germline V gene sequence: CDR1 KGHSH, CDR2 LQKENI. This CDR3 spans 18 amino acids.

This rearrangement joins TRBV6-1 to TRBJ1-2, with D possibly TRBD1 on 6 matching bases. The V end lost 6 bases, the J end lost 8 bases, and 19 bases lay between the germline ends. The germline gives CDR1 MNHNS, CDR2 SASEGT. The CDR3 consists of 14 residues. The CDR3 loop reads CASSPSQGMGGYTF. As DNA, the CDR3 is TGTGCCAGCAGCCCGAGTCAGGGGATGGGGGGCTACACCTTC.

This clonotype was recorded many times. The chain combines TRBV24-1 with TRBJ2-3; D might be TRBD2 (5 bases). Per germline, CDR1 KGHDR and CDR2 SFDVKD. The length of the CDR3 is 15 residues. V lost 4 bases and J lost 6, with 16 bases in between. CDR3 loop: CATSDTGLRGDTQYF. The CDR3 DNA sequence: TGTGCCACCAGTGACACCGGGCTAAGAGGGGATACGCAGTATTTT.

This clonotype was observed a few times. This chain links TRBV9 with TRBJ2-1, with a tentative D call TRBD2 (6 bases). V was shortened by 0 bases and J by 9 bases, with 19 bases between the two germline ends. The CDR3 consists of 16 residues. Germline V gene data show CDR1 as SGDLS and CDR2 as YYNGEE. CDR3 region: CASSVVADTKSSEQFF. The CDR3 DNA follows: TGTGCCAGCAGCGTAGTAGCGGATACGAAATCCAGTGAGCAGTTCTTC.

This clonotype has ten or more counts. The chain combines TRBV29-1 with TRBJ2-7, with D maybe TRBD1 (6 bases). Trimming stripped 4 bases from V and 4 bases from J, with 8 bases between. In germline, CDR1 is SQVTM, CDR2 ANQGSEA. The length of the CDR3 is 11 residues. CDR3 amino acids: CSVGDNYEQYV. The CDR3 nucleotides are TGCAGCGTTGGGGACAATTACGAGCAGTACGTC.

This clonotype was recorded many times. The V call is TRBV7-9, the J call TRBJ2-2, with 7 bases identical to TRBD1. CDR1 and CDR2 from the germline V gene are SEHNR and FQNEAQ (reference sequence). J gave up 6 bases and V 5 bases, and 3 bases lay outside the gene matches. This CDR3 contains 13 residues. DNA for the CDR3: TGTGCCAGCAGCAAGCAGGGGGCCGGGGAGCTGTTTTTT. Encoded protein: CASSKQGAGELFF.

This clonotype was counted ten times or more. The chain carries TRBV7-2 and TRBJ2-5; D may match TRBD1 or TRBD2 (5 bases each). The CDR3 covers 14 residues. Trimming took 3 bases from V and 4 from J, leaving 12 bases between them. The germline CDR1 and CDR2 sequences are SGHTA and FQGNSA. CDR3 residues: CASSLGVLRETQYF. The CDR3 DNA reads TGTGCCAGCAGCTTGGGGGTTTTGAGAGAGACCCAGTACTTC. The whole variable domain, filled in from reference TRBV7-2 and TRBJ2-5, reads GAGVSQSPSNKVTEKGKDVELRCDPISGHTALYWYRQSLGQGLEFLIYFQGNSAPDKSGLPSDRFSAERTGGSVSTLTIQRTQQEDSAVYLCASSLGVLRETQYFGPGTRLLVL.

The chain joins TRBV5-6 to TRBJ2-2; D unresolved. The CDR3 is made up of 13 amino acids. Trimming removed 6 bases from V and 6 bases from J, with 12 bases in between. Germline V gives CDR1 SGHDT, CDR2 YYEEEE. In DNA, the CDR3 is TGTGCCAGCACCCGTTGGCCCCCCGGGGAGCTGTTTTTT. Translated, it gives CASTRWPPGELFF.

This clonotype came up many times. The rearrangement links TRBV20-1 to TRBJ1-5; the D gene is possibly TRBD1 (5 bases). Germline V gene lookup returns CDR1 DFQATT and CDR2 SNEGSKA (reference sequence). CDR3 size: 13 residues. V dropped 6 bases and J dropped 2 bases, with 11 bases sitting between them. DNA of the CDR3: TGCAGTGCCAGCGGGGGACGCAATCAGCCCCAGCATTTT. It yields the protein CSASGGRNQPQHF.

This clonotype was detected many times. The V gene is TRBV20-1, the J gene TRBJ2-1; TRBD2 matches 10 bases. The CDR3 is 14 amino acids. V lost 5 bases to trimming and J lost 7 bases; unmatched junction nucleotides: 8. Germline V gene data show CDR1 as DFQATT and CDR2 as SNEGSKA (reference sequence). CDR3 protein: CSAPLAGDVNEQFF. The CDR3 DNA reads TGCAGTGCTCCTCTAGCGGGAGATGTGAATGAGCAGTTCTTC.

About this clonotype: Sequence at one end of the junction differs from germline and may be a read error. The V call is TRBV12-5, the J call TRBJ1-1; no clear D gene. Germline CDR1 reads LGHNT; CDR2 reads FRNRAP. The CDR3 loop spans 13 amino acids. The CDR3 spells CASGLGENTKAFF. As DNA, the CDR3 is TGTGCTAGTGGTTTGGGGGAGAACACTAAAGCTTTCTTT.

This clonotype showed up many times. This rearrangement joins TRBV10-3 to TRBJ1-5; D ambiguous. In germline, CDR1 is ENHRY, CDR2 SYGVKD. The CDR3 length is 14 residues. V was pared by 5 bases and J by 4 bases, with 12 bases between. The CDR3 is CAISPSGPNQPQHF. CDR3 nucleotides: TGTGCCATCAGTCCGTCCGGCCCTAATCAGCCCCAGCATTTT.

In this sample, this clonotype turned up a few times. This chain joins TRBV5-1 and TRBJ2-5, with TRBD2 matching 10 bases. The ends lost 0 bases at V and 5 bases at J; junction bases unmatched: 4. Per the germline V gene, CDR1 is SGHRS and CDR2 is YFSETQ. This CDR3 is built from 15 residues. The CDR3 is CASSLAGLATETQYF. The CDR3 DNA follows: TGCGCCAGCAGCTTGGCGGGACTAGCGACGGAGACCCAGTACTTC. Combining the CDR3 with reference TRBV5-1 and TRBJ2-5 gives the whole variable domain KAGVTQTPRYLIKTRGQQVTLSCSPISGHRSVSWYQQTPGQGLQFLFEYFSETQRNKGNFPGRFSGRQFSNSRSEMNVSTLELGDSALYLCASSLAGLATETQYFGPGTRLLVL.

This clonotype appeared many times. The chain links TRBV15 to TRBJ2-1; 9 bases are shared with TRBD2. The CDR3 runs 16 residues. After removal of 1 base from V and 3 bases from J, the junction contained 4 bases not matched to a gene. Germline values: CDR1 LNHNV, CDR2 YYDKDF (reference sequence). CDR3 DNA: TGTGCCACCAGCAGAGCTGCGGGAGGGAACTACAATGAGCAGTTCTTC. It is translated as CATSRAAGGNYNEQFF.

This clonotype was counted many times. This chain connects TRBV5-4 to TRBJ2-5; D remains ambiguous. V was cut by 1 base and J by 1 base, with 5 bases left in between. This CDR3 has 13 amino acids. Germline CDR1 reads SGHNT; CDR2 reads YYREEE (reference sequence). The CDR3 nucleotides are TGTGCCAGCAGCTTGTTCTCCCAAGAGACCCAGTACTTC. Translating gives CASSLFSQETQYF.

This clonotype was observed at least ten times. As DNA, the CDR3 is TGTGCCAGCAGCTTAACAGGGAGTCTCACTGAAGCTTTCTTT. Amino acid sequence: CASSLTGSLTEAFF. The rearrangement joins TRBV7-3 to TRBJ1-1; no clear D. V was pared by 0 bases and J by 4 bases, with 9 bases between. Per germline, CDR1 SGHTA and CDR2 FQGTGA. This CDR3 has 14 amino acids.

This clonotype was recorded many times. CDR3 coding DNA: TGTGCCAGCAGCTGGAGGGGTAATTCACCCCTCCACTTT. It translates to CASSWRGNSPLHF. The genes are TRBV11-2 and TRBJ1-6, with a weak D call TRBD1 (5 bases). Trimming removed 4 bases from V and 6 bases from J, with 7 bases in between. The germline V gene encodes CDR1 SGHAT and CDR2 FQNNGV. This CDR3 comprises 13 residues.

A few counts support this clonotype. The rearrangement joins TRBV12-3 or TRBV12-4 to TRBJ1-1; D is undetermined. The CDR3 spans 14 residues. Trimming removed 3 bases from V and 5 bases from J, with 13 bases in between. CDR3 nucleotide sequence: TGTGCCAGCAGTTTTTCAGAGTCGGGAACTGAAGCTTTCTTT. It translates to CASSFSESGTEAFF.

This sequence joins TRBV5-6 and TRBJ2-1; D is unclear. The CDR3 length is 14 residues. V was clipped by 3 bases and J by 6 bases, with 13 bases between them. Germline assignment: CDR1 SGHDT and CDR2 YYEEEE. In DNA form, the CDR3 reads TGTGCCAGCAGCTCTGGCGGTTCCACCAATGAGCAGTTCTTC. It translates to CASSSGGSTNEQFF.

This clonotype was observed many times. The CDR3 region has the DNA TGTGCCAGCAGCTTAGCTGTGGATCTCCGGGCGAAAAACATTCAGTACTTC. Translation: CASSLAVDLRAKNIQYF. The chain recombines TRBV7-2 with TRBJ2-4; D is undetermined. The ends were cut back, 0 bases at V and 4 bases at J, with 16 bases in the middle. The CDR3 loop spans 17 amino acids. Germline CDR1 reads SGHTA; CDR2 reads FQGNSA.

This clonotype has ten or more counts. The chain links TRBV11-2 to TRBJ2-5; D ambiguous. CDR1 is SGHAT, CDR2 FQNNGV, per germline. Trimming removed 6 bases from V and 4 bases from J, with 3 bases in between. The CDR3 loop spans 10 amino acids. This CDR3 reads CASRGETQYF. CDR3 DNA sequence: TGTGCCAGCAGAGGAGAGACCCAGTACTTC.

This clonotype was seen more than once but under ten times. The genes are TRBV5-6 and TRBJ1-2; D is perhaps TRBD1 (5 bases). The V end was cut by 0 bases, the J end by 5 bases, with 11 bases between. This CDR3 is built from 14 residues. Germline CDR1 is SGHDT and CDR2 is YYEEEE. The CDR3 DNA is TGTGCCAGCAGCTTGGAGGGACCCGGGTATGGCTACACCTTC. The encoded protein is CASSLEGPGYGYTF.

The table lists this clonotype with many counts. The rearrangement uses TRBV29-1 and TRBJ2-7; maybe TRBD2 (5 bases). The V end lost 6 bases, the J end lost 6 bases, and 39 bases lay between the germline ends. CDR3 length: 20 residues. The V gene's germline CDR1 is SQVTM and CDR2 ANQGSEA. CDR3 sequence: CSVLERLRTQSGLWTGEQYV. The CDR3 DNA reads TGCAGCGTCCTCGAACGACTAAGGACGCAGTCAGGCCTCTGGACGGGCGAGCAGTACGTC.

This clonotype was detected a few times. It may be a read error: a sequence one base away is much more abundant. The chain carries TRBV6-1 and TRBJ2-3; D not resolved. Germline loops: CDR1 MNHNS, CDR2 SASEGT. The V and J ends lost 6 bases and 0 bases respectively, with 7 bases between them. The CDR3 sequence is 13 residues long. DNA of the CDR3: TGTGCCAGCAGCCATACTAGCACAGATACGCAGTATTTT. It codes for CASSHTSTDTQYF.

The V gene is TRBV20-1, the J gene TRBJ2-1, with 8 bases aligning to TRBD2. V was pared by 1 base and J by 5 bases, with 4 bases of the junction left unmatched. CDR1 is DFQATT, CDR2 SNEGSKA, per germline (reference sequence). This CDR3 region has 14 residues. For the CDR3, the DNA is TGCAGTGCTAGAGCGGGGGGGCCTGACAATGAGCAGTTCTTC. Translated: CSARAGGPDNEQFF.

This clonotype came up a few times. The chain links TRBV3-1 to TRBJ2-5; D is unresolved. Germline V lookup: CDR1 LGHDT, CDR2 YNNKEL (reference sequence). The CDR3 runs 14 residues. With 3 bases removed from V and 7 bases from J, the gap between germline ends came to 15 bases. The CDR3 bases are TGTGCCAGCAGCCAGTCCGGCCTAAAAACGACCCAGTACTTC. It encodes CASSQSGLKTTQYF.

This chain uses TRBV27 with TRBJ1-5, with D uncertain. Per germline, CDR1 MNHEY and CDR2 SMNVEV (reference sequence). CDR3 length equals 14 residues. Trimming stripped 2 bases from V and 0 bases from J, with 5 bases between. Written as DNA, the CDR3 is TGTGCCAGCAGTTTACAGAGTAGCAATCAGCCCCAGCATTTT. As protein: CASSLQSSNQPQHF.